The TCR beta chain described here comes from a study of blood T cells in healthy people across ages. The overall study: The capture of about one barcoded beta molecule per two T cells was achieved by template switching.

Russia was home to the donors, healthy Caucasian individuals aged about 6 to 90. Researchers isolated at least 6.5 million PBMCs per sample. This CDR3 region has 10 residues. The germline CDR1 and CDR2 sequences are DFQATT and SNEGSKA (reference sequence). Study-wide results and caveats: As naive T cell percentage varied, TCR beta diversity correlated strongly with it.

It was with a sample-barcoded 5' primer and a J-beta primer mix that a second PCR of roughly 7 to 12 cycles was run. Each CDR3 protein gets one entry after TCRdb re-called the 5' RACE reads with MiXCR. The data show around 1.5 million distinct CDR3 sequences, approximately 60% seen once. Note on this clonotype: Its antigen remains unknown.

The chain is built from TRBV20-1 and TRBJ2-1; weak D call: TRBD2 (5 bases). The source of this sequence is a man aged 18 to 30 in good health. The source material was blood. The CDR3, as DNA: TGCAGGCCTGGGGAGAATGAGCAGTTCTTC. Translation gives CRPGENEQFF.